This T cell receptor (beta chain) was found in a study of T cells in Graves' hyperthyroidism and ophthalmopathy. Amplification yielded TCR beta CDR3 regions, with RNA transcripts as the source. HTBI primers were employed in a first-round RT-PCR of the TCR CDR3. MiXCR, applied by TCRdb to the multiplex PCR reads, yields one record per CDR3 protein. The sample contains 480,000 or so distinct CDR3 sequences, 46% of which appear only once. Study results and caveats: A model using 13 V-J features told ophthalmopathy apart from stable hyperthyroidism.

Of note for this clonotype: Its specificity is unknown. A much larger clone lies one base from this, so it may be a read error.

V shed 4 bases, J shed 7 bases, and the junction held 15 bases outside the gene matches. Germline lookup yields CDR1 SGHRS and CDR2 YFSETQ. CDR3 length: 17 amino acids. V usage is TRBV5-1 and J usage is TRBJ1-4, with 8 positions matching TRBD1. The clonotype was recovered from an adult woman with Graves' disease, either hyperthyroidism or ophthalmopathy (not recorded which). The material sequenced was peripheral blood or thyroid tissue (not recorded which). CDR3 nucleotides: TGCGCCAGCAGCGTATCCGCTAACAGGGGGATTAGTGAAAAACTGTTTTTT. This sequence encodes CASSVSANRGISEKLFF.